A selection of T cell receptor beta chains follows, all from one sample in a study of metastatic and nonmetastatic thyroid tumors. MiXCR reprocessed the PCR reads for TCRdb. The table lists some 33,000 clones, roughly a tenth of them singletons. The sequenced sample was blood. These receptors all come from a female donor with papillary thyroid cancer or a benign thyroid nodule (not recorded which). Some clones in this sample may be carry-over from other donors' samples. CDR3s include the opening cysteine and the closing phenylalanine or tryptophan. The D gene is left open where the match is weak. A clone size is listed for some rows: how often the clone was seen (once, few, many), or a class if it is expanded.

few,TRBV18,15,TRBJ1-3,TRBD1,CASSPRQGAGDTIYF,TGTGCCAGCTCACCTCGACAGGGGGCTGGAGACACCATATATTTT
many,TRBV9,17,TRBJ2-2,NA,CASSVDIGSLTTGELFF,TGTGCCAGCAGCGTAGACATTGGTAGTTTGACCACCGGGGAGCTGTTTTTT
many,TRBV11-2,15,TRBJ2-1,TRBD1,CASSPAGTGGNEQFF,TGTGCCAGCAGCCCGGCGGGGACAGGGGGCAATGAGCAGTTCTTC
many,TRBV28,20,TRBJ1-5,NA,CASSIGFVYRIEGGNQPQHF,TGTGCCAGCAGTATAGGTTTTGTGTATCGGATTGAGGGAGGCAATCAGCCCCAGCATTTT
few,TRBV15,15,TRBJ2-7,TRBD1,CATSRGTGGIYEQYF,TGTGCCACCAGCAGAGGGACAGGGGGGATCTACGAGCAGTACTTC
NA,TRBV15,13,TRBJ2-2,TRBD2,CSTSNRGGRELFF,TGTTCCACCAGCAATCGGGGGGGCCGTGAGCTGTTTTTT
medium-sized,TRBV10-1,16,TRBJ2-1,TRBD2,CASRALLAGFYNEQFF,TGCGCCAGCAGAGCCCTCCTAGCGGGATTTTACAATGAGCAGTTCTTC
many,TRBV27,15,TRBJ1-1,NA,CASCATGRLNTEAFF,TGTGCCAGTTGTGCAACCGGACGGCTGAACACTGAAGCTTTCTTT
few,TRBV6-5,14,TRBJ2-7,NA,CASSYSRGWSEQYF,TGTGCCAGCAGTTACTCTCGGGGGTGGAGCGAGCAGTACTTC
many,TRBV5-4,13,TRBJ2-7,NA,CASRRGTTYEQYF,TGTGCCAGCAGGCGCGGGACCACCTACGAGCAGTACTTC
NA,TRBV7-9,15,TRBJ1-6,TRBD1,CASSLGDRVDSPLHF,TGTGCCAGCAGCTTAGGGGACAGGGTGGACTCACCCCTCCACTTT
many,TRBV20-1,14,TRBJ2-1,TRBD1,CSAPDGQGVSKQFF,TGCAGTGCGCCGGATGGACAGGGAGTTTCTAAGCAGTTCTTC
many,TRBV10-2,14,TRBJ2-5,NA,CASRAPGGGETQYF,TGCGCCAGCCGTGCTCCAGGGGGGGGAGAGACCCAGTACTTC
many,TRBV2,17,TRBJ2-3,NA,CASSAGAPSTSTDTQYF,TGTGCCAGCAGTGCGGGGGCCCCCTCCACTAGCACAGATACGCAGTATTTT
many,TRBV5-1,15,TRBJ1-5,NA,CASSLEGLDNQPQHF,TGCGCCAGCAGCTTGGAGGGTCTTGACAATCAGCCCCAGCATTTT
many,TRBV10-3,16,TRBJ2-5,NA,CAISESGLGPQETQYF,TGTGCCATCAGTGAGTCGGGGTTGGGGCCCCAAGAGACCCAGTACTTC
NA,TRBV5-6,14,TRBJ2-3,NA,CASSRDRTVDTQYF,TGTGCCAGCAGTCGAGACCGGACAGTTGATACGCAGTATTTT
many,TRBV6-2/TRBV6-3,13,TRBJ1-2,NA,CASSYASSYGYTF,TGTGCCAGCAGTTACGCCAGTTCTTATGGCTACACCTTC
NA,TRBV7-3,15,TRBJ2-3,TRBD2,CASSSTGGRGDTQYF,TGTGCCAGCAGCTCAACGGGCGGGAGAGGGGATACGCAGTATTTT
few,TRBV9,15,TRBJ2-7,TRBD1,CASSVAGTADYEQYF,TGTGCCAGCAGCGTCGCCGGGACAGCGGATTACGAGCAGTACTTC
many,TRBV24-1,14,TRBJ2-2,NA,CATSDFKGTGELFF,TGTGCCACCAGTGATTTTAAGGGGACCGGGGAGCTGTTTTTT
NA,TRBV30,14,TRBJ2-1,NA,CAWKGRLDYNEQFF,TGTGCCTGGAAGGGTAGGCTGGACTACAATGAGCAGTTCTTC
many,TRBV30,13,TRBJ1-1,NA,CAWSTFFDTEAFF,TGTGCCTGGAGTACTTTCTTTGACACTGAAGCTTTCTTT
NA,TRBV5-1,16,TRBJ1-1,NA,CASSSEPSSGMTEAFF,TGCGCCAGCAGCTCGGAGCCTTCCAGTGGGATGACTGAAGCTTTCTTT
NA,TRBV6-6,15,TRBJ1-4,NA,CASSYSRRSDEKLFF,TGTGCCAGCAGTTACTCGAGGAGGTCTGATGAAAAACTGTTTTTT
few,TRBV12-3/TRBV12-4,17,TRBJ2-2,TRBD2,CASSLSAGGRRTGELFF,TGTGCCAGCAGTTTATCAGCGGGGGGGCGTCGGACCGGGGAGCTGTTTTTT
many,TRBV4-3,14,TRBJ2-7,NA,CASSQGRQAYEQYF,TGCGCCAGCAGCCAAGGCCGCCAGGCCTACGAGCAGTACTTC
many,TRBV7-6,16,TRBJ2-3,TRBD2,CASSLVALAGDGTQYF,TGTGCCAGCAGCTTAGTAGCTCTAGCGGGAGATGGTACGCAGTATTTT
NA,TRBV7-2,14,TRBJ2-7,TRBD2,CASSLNSGSYEQYF,TGTGCCAGCAGCTTGAACAGCGGGAGTTACGAGCAGTACTTC
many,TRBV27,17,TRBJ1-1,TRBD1,CASSPKTGTGMVVGAFF,TGTGCCAGCAGCCCAAAAACCGGGACAGGGATGGTGGTAGGGGCTTTCTTT
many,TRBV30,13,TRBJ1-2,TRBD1,CAWSDGTVYGYTF,TGTGCCTGGAGTGATGGGACAGTCTATGGCTACACCTTC
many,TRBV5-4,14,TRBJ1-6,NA,CASSLGRANSPLHF,TGTGCCAGCAGCTTGGGCAGGGCTAATTCACCCCTCCACTTT
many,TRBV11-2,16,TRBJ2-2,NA,CASSPPRFPRAGELFF,TGTGCCAGCAGCCCCCCGAGGTTCCCCAGGGCCGGGGAGCTGTTTTTT
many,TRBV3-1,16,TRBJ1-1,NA,CASSQGGRSMNTEAFF,TGTGCCAGCAGCCAAGGGGGCAGGAGCATGAACACTGAAGCTTTCTTT
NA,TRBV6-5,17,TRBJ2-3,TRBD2,CASSSTGTSGRLDMQYF,TGTGCCAGCAGTTCGACCGGGACTAGCGGGAGGTTGGATATGCAGTATTTT
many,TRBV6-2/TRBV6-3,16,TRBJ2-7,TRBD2,CASSQVAGPSSYEQYF,TGTGCCAGCAGCCAAGTAGCGGGACCTAGCTCCTACGAGCAGTACTTC
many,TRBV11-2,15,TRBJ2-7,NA,CASSWVLAVQGEQYF,TGTGCCAGCAGCTGGGTACTAGCGGTACAGGGGGAGCAGTACTTC
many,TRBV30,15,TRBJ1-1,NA,CAWSATGQGRTEAFF,TGTGCCTGGAGTGCGACTGGGCAGGGGAGAACTGAAGCTTTCTTT
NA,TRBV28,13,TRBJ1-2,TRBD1,CASCTGGNYVYTF,TGTGCCAGTTGTACAGGGGGAAACTATGTCTACACCTTC
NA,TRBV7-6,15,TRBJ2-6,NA,CASSLAGSGANVLTF,TGTGCCAGCAGCTTAGCGGGGTCTGGGGCCAACGTCCTGACTTTC
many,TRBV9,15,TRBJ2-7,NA,CASSVSGTSSYEQYF,TGTGCCAGCAGCGTATCCGGGACATCGAGCTACGAGCAGTACTTC
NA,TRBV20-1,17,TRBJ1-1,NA,CSARDLVYSGAWTEALF,TGCAGTGCTAGAGATCTAGTTTACTCGGGGGCGTGGACTGAAGCTCTCTTT